This T cell receptor (beta chain) was identified in a study of OX40 agonist ivuxolimab in advanced cancers. Study details: Intravenous ivuxolimab at 0.01 to 10 mg/kg was given to patients every 2 weeks.

Study-wide results and limits: On average, CD8+ T cells had more expanded clones than CD4+. Dose levels from 0.1 to 3.0 mg/kg saw CD4+ and CD8+ blood T cells expand clonally by week 6.

In the case of this clone: Antigen: not known.

TCRdb's copy holds only in-frame clones and misses some; the assay was immunoSEQ multiplex PCR. Here the sample spans some 59,000 clones, approximately 89% being singletons. CDR3 length: 15 amino acids. V was trimmed by 5 bases and J by 1 base, leaving 14 bases between them. Germline CDR1 is LNHDA and CDR2 is SQIVND (reference sequence). The material was CD4+ or CD8+ T cells sorted from blood, obtained in a trial of the OX40 agonist ivuxolimab. The receptor's source is an adult with an advanced solid tumor such as melanoma, head and neck, liver or kidney cancer. This chain connects TRBV19 to TRBJ1-1; D gene ambiguous. The CDR3 DNA sequence: TGTGCCAGTAGTTTTGGAGTGGGTGGGAACACTGAAGCTTTCTTT. Protein product: CASSFGVGGNTEAFF.